This TCR beta chain is from a study of cytomegalovirus exposure and HLA in healthy donors. In the study overall: Drawn from HLA-typed donors, 65 million to 100 million unique TCRs were held in an early data release. Whole-study findings and limits: It was around 160 TCR beta chains that were listed as cytomegalovirus-associated.

There are 15 residues in the CDR3. CDR1 and CDR2 (germline): GTSNPN, SVGIG (reference sequence). The trim removed 4 bases at V and 5 bases at J, leaving 12 bases unmatched. Note on this clone: Its matching antigen is unknown.

PCR amplification relied on 60 Vbeta primers (plus 13 Jbeta primers). TCRdb's table, derived via immunoSEQ multiplex PCR, lists solely in-frame clones and lacks some. The sample shows about 140,000 clones, around 80% of them seen only once. The V call is TRBV30, the J call TRBJ1-1; 8 bases line up with TRBD1. The specimen was PBMCs. This TCR came from a man aged 18-30 years in good health and CMV-seropositive. Written as DNA, the CDR3 is TGTGCCTGGATTCGAGTCAGGACAGGGAAAACTGAAGCTTTCTTT. Its protein is CAWIRVRTGKTEAFF.